These 24 T cell receptor beta chains were all obtained from the same sample, sequenced in a study of OX40 agonist ivuxolimab in advanced cancers. Some clones are missing from TCRdb's copy, which holds only in-frame ones; the method was immunoSEQ multiplex PCR. There are roughly 45,000 clones in the sample; about 85% occur only once, and roughly 22% lies in the top ten. Sequencing used CD4+ or CD8+ T cells sorted from blood, obtained in a trial of the OX40 agonist ivuxolimab. Receptors originate from an adult with an advanced solid tumor such as melanoma, head and neck, liver or kidney cancer.

V usage is TRBV4-3 and J usage is TRBJ2-2, with D hard to call. V was cut by 1 base and J by 1 base, with 7 bases left in between. Looked up from germline, CDR1 is LGHNA and CDR2 is YSLEER. The CDR3 runs 15 residues. CDR3 in DNA: TGCGCCAGCAGCCAAGGAAGTGTGAACACCGGGGAGCTGTTTTTT. This gives the protein CASSQGSVNTGELFF.

CDR3 sequence reads: CASRSEEDHGYTF. The CDR3 coding sequence is TGTGCCAGTAGAAGCGAGGAAGATCATGGCTACACCTTC. The V gene is TRBV19, the J gene TRBJ1-2; D call uncertain. This CDR3 contains 13 residues. Trimming shortened V by 6 bases and J by 6 bases, and 14 bases separated the two germline ends. Germline V gene lookup returns CDR1 LNHDA and CDR2 SQIVND (reference sequence).

This chain joins TRBV9 and TRBJ1-1; 7 bases match TRBD1. The length of the CDR3 is 16 residues. Germline loops: CDR1 SGDLS, CDR2 YYNGEE. V lost 4 bases to trimming and J lost 1 base; unmatched junction nucleotides: 10. The DNA of the CDR3 is TGTGCCAGCAGCCTTAGTACCGACAGGGCGAACACTGAAGCTTTCTTT. Residues: CASSLSTDRANTEAFF.

The chain uses TRBV4-1 and TRBJ2-7, with TRBD1 identical over 8 bases. This CDR3 comprises 14 residues. CDR1 is MGHRA, CDR2 YSYEKL, per germline. Trimming cost V 2 bases and J 3 bases; bases outside gene matches: 3. The CDR3 loop reads CASSQTGTGYEQYV. The DNA for the CDR3 is TGCGCCAGCAGCCAAACCGGGACAGGCTACGAGCAGTACGTC.

The gene calls are TRBV10-3 and TRBJ1-1, with D hard to call. The CDR3 covers 17 residues. Trimming shortened V by 0 bases and J by 1 base, and 15 bases separated the two germline ends. Looked up from germline, CDR1 is ENHRY and CDR2 is SYGVKD. CDR3 protein: CAISESGGRAGNTEAFF. The CDR3 coding sequence is TGTGCCATCAGTGAGTCGGGTGGCCGGGCGGGGAACACTGAAGCTTTCTTT.

The chain links TRBV6-1 to TRBJ1-6; D unresolved. The ends were cut back, 10 bases at V and 0 bases at J, with 10 bases in the middle. CDR1 is MNHNS, CDR2 SASEGT, per germline. There are 14 residues in the CDR3. The DNA of the CDR3 is TGTGCCATCCTCATTGGCTCCTATAATTCACCCCTCCACTTT. Its protein product is CAILIGSYNSPLHF.

The gene calls are TRBV27 and TRBJ2-5; 12 nucleotides match TRBD1. The CDR3 length is 17 residues. The V and J ends lost 5 bases and 5 bases, in that order; junction bases with no gene match: 12. CDR1 MNHEY and CDR2 SMNVEV come from the germline V gene (reference sequence). CDR3 residues: CASSPYGTGGYWETQYF. The CDR3 DNA reads as TGTGCCAGCAGTCCTTATGGGACAGGGGGCTATTGGGAGACCCAGTACTTC.

The genes are TRBV4-1 and TRBJ2-1, with a possible D match to TRBD2 (5 bases). The germline CDR1 and CDR2 sequences are MGHRA and YSYEKL. The V and J ends lost 1 base and 8 bases respectively, with 12 bases between them. This CDR3 region has 14 residues. This chain's CDR3 is CASSQGSGWYEQFF. In DNA, the CDR3 is TGCGCCAGCAGCCAAGGATCGGGGTGGTATGAGCAGTTCTTC.

V usage is TRBV7-6 and J usage is TRBJ1-5; D gene unclear. The V gene lost 1 base and the J gene lost 3 bases, with 7 bases spanning the gap. Germline V gene data show CDR1 as SGHVS and CDR2 as FNYEAQ. The CDR3 is 14 amino acids. The CDR3, as DNA: TGTGCCAGCAGCTTAGGCGGATACAATCAGCCCCAGCATTTT. Its translation: CASSLGGYNQPQHF.

This clone was detected a few times. The chain joins TRBV7-9 to TRBJ2-3; TRBD2 matches at 7 bases. CDR3 length: 18 amino acids. Germline values: CDR1 SEHNR, CDR2 FQNEAQ (reference sequence). J lost 2 bases, V lost 5 bases, and 16 bases had no gene match. CDR3 bases: TGTGCCAGCAGCCCCGAACGAGGTCCGGCGGGAGACACAGATACGCAGTATTTT. It translates to CASSPERGPAGDTDTQYF.

This clone was counted only a few times. This chain links TRBV4-2 with TRBJ2-5, with D unresolved. The CDR3 contains 15 residues. V lost 1 base, J lost 2 bases, and 11 bases lay in between. Germline V gene data show CDR1 as LGHNA and CDR2 as YNFKEQ. The CDR3 DNA follows: TGTGCCAGCAGCCAAGGCACAAACCTACAAGAGACCCAGTACTTC. It is translated as CASSQGTNLQETQYF.

The rearrangement links TRBV7-9 to TRBJ1-3; D gene ambiguous. Germline V gene lookup returns CDR1 SEHNR and CDR2 FQNEAQ (reference sequence). V shed 1 base and J shed 4 bases, with 17 bases lying between them. There are 17 residues in the CDR3. CDR3 nucleotides: TGTGCCAGCAGCTTAGTAGGTCTTATTTACTCCGGAAACACCATATATTTT. Translation: CASSLVGLIYSGNTIYF. Full variable domain (rest looked up from reference TRBV7-9 and TRBJ1-3): DTGVSQNPRHKITKRGQNVTFRCDPISEHNRLYWYRQTLGQGPEFLTYFQNEAQLEKSRLLSDRFSAERPKGSFSTLEIQRTEQGDSAMYLCASSLVGLIYSGNTIYFGEGSWLTVV.

V gene TRBV5-5 combines with J gene TRBJ2-7; the D is unclear. The germline V gene encodes CDR1 SGHKS and CDR2 YYEKEE (reference sequence). Trimming cost V 1 base and J 5 bases, with 1 base left between them. The CDR3 extends over 10 amino acids. CDR3 sequence (DNA): TGTGCCAGCAGCTTGAACGAGCAGTACTTC. As protein: CASSLNEQYF.

The chain employs TRBV5-5 and TRBJ2-7; possibly TRBD1 for D (6 bases). The CDR3 is 16 amino acids. The V gene's germline CDR1 is SGHKS and CDR2 YYEKEE (reference sequence). V lost 2 bases to trimming and J lost 2 bases, with 17 bases between them. The CDR3 spells CASSLTPPTGTYEQYF. CDR3 DNA: TGTGCCAGCAGCTTAACCCCTCCCACAGGGACCTACGAGCAGTACTTC.

V is TRBV15 and J is TRBJ2-3, with D tentatively TRBD2 (6 bases). Germline V gene lookup returns CDR1 LNHNV and CDR2 YYDKDF (reference sequence). The germline V and J ends were trimmed by 5 bases and 3 bases, with 9 bases remaining between them. CDR3 length: 13 amino acids. DNA of the CDR3: TGTGCCACCAGCGGCGGGATTACAGATACGCAGTATTTT. Amino acids: CATSGGITDTQYF. Full variable domain (outside the CDR3, taken from reference TRBV15 and TRBJ2-3): DAMVIQNPRYQVTQFGKPVTLSCSQTLNHNVMYWYQQKSSQAPKLLFHYYDKDFNNEADTPDNFQSRRPNTSFCFLDIRSPGLGDTAMYLCATSGGITDTQYFGPGTRLTVL.

The chain links TRBV4-3 to TRBJ1-1, with D perhaps matching TRBD1 (5 bases). Between the trimmed V and J ends, which lost 6 bases and 5 bases, there was a span of 19 bases. Germline V gives CDR1 LGHNA, CDR2 YSLEER. The CDR3 loop spans 15 amino acids. The CDR3: CASRRDRGGVTEAFF. CDR3 nucleotide sequence: TGCGCCAGCAGACGCGACCGGGGCGGGGTGACTGAAGCTTTCTTT.

V is TRBV7-8 and J is TRBJ2-1; 10 nucleotides match TRBD2. V lost 5 bases, J lost 4 bases, and 8 bases stayed unmatched. The CDR3 covers 16 residues. Germline V gene data show CDR1 as SGHVS and CDR2 as FQNEAQ. CDR3 loop: CASSPSGGATYNEQFF. The DNA of the CDR3 is TGTGCCAGCAGCCCCAGCGGGGGGGCCACGTACAATGAGCAGTTCTTC.

The chain joins TRBV28 to TRBJ1-5; perhaps TRBD1 as D (5 bases). The V and J ends lost 8 bases and 1 base respectively, with 21 bases between them. This CDR3 region has 17 residues. Germline CDR1 reads MDHEN; CDR2 reads SYDVKM. The DNA of the CDR3 is TGTGCCAGCGGACCGGGATTCCAGAGGGGAAGCAATCAGCCCCAGCATTTT. Translating it yields CASGPGFQRGSNQPQHF.

The V gene is TRBV6-1, the J gene TRBJ2-7; unclear D gene. The CDR3 consists of 10 residues. CDR1 and CDR2 from the germline V gene are MNHNS and SASEGT. V was clipped by 8 bases and J by 3 bases, with 5 bases between them. Written as DNA, the CDR3 is TGTGCCAGCGAAGGCTACGAGCAGTACTTC. Protein sequence: CASEGYEQYF.

This sequence joins TRBV19 and TRBJ2-1; TRBD2 matches 10 bases. The CDR3 length is 18 residues. The trim removed 8 bases at V and 2 bases at J, leaving 15 bases unmatched. CDR1 is LNHDA, CDR2 SQIVND, per germline (reference sequence). As DNA, the CDR3 is TGTGCCAGTTCAACCCCCCTCCTAGCGGGGGAGGCCTACAATGAGCAGTTCTTC. This encodes CASSTPLLAGEAYNEQFF.

V gene TRBV6-1 combines with J gene TRBJ1-3, with D hard to call. Germline V gene sequence: CDR1 MNHNS, CDR2 SASEGT. The CDR3 length is 15 residues. V was clipped by 1 base and J by 0 bases, with 7 bases between them. The chain's CDR3 is CASSEVDSSGNTIYF. The CDR3 coding sequence is TGTGCCAGCAGTGAAGTTGACTCCTCTGGAAACACCATATATTTT.

The rearrangement joins TRBV7-8 to TRBJ2-6; D perhaps matches TRBD1 (6 bases). Germline CDR1 reads SGHVS; CDR2 reads FQNEAQ. Deletions cut 2 bases from V and 3 bases from J, with 14 bases between. The CDR3 spans 17 residues. CDR3: CASSLPLGAGGANVLTF. As DNA, the CDR3 is TGTGCCAGCAGCTTACCATTGGGGGCGGGTGGGGCCAACGTCCTGACTTTC.

The gene calls are TRBV19 and TRBJ1-5; no definite D call. V lost 3 bases and J 2 bases, leaving 11 bases between the germline ends. The CDR3 is 15 amino acids. Per the germline V gene, CDR1 is LNHDA and CDR2 is SQIVND (reference sequence). The CDR3 here is CASSIREGGNQPQHF. The CDR3 region has the DNA TGTGCCAGTAGTATCAGAGAGGGTGGCAATCAGCCCCAGCATTTT.

V gene TRBV7-6 combines with J gene TRBJ2-4; 9 nucleotides match TRBD1. Unmatched junction bases numbered 10, after V lost 0 bases and J lost 4 bases. The CDR3 sequence is 18 residues long. Germline V gene sequence: CDR1 SGHVS, CDR2 FNYEAQ. CDR3 loop: CASSLASGTGRGKNIQYF. The CDR3 DNA sequence: TGTGCCAGCAGCTTAGCTTCGGGGACAGGGAGGGGTAAAAACATTCAGTACTTC.